Sequencing of this TCR beta chain was carried out in a study of cytomegalovirus exposure and HLA in healthy donors. General study results and limits: Previously analyzed data showed that most TCR beta V segments were productive at a frequency of about 87% or about 30%. Using a false discovery rate of 0.05, a later analysis showed that approximately 16,000 TCR beta sequences were associated with HLA alleles.

Remarks on this clone: As yet, its antigen is unknown. Distinct nucleotide sequences in the sample also encode this CDR3.

This PCR relied on a set of 60 Vbeta primers and 13 Jbeta primers. Assay: immunoSEQ multiplex PCR; the TCRdb copy retains only in-frame clones and omits some. The table records 200,000 to 250,000 clones, around 88% of them present only once. The TCR comes from a woman between 18 and 30 years old in good health and CMV-seronegative. Sequenced material: PBMCs.

The CDR3 protein is CASSVGGSSYEQYF. Written as DNA, the CDR3 is TGTGCCAGCAGCGTAGGCGGATCCTCCTACGAGCAGTACTTC. The gene calls are TRBV9 and TRBJ2-7, with unresolved D. The germline CDR1 and CDR2 sequences are SGDLS and YYNGEE. The germline V and J ends were trimmed by 0 bases and 0 bases, with 7 bases remaining between them. The CDR3 sequence is 14 residues long. Drawing the rest from reference TRBV9 and TRBJ2-7, the complete variable domain is DSGVTQTPKHLITATGQRVTLRCSPRSGDLSVYWYQQSLDQGLQFLIQYYNGEERAKGNILERFSAQQFPDLHSELNLSSLELGDSALYFCASSVGGSSYEQYFGPGTRLTVT.